This T cell receptor (beta chain) was obtained from a study of vaccination and CD4 T cells after COVID-19. As for the study in general: Convalescents were six males and four females, two of them Hispanic. Investigators stimulated cells with overlapping spike peptides drawn from SARS-CoV-2, HCoV-NL63, HCoV-OC43 and HCoV-229E. Study-level points and caveats: Post-vaccination reactive clonotypes (median approximately 38) did not differ significantly from post-infection (approximately 23).

Treatment meaning: approximately nine-day PBMC culture with coronavirus spike peptide pools or control peptides (ViraFEST assay). ViraFEST sequenced TCRs after peptide-pool expansion of antigen-specific T cells. As regards this clonotype: Its matching antigen is unknown.

The CDR3 totals 14 residues. Germline CDR1 and CDR2: SGHVS and FQNEAQ. Trimming removed 2 bases from V and 2 bases from J, with 9 bases in between. Oncomine TCR Beta short-read sequencing was applied to DNA from cultured CD4+ T cells. TCRdb redid the calling of the PCR reads with MiXCR, one entry per CDR3 protein. Here the sample spans about 20,000 distinct CDR3 sequences, approximately 52% being singletons. The sequence derives from a human donor who had recovered from COVID-19. The rearrangement links TRBV7-8 to TRBJ1-2, with D unresolved. The source material was CD4+ T cells from blood, cultured in vitro. The CDR3 loop is CASSLKAGNYGYTF. The CDR3 coding sequence is TGTGCCAGCAGCTTAAAGGCAGGCAACTATGGCTACACCTTC.